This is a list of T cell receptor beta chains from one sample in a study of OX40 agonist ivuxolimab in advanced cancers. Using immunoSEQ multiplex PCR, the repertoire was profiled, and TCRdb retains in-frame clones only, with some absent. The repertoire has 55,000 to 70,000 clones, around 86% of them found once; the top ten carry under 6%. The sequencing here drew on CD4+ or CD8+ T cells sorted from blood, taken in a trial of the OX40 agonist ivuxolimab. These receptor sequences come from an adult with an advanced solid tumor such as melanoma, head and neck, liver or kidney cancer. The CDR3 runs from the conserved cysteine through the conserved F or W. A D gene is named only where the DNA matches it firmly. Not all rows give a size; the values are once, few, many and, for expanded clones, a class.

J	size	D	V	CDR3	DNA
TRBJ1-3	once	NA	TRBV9	CASSEDGRERSGNTIYF	TGTGCCAGCAGCGAGGACGGGAGAGAACGCTCTGGAAACACCATATATTTT
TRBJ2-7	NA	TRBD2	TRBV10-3	CAISSTPSGVSYEQYF	TGTGCCATCAGTTCCACCCCTAGCGGAGTCTCCTACGAGCAGTACTTC
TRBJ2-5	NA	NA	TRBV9	CASSTENQETQYF	TGTGCCAGCAGTACAGAGAACCAAGAGACCCAGTACTTC
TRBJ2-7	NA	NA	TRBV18	CASSRDGYEQYF	TGTGCCAGCTCGCGGGACGGCTACGAGCAGTACTTC
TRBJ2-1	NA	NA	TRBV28	CASSLSGSGYEQFF	TGTGCCAGCAGTTTATCAGGGAGTGGGTATGAGCAGTTCTTC
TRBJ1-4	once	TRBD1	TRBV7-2	CASSLGIGTGKNEKLFF	TGTGCCAGCAGCTTAGGTATCGGGACAGGGAAGAATGAAAAACTGTTTTTT
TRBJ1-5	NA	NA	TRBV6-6	CASSYTGGAGQPQHF	TGTGCCAGCAGTTACACGGGGGGCGCAGGTCAGCCCCAGCATTTT
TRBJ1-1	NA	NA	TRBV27	CVSSFGGGANTEAFF	TGTGTCAGCAGTTTTGGGGGAGGGGCGAACACTGAAGCTTTCTTT
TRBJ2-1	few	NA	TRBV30	CAWSPRNEQFF	TGTGCCTGGAGTCCCCGCAATGAGCAGTTCTTC
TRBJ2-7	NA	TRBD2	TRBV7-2	CASSRGQREGRRHEQYF	TGTGCCAGCAGCCGAGGGCAGCGGGAGGGCCGCCGCCACGAGCAGTACTTC
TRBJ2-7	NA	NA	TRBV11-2	CASSLQPYEQYF	TGTGCCAGCAGCTTACAGCCCTACGAGCAGTACTTC
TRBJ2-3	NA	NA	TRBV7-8	CASTHRGDTQYF	TGTGCCAGCACCCATCGCGGGGATACGCAGTATTTT
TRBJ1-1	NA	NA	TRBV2	CASGGAWGNTEAFF	TGTGCCAGCGGTGGGGCCTGGGGGAACACTGAAGCTTTCTTT
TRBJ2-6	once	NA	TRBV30	CAWSRRGFPAPGANVLTF	TGTGCCTGGAGTAGAAGGGGTTTCCCCGCCCCTGGGGCCAACGTCCTGACTTTC
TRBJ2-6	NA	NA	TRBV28	CASRGRAGANVLTF	TGTGCCAGCAGAGGCAGGGCTGGGGCCAACGTCCTGACTTTC
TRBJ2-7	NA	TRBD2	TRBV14	CASSQGGGRYEQYF	TGTGCCAGCAGCCAAGGAGGCGGGAGGTACGAGCAGTACTTC
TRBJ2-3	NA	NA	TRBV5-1	CASSRTDSTDTQYF	TGCGCCAGCAGCCGGACAGACAGCACAGATACGCAGTATTTT
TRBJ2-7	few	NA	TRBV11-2	CASSKDSLFSYEQYF	TGTGCCAGCAGCAAGGACTCACTCTTTTCCTACGAGCAGTACTTC
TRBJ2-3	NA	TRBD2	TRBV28	CASSPSPLLAGANKPTQYF	TGTGCCAGCAGCCCTTCCCCCCTACTAGCGGGGGCCAACAAACCAACGCAGTATTTT
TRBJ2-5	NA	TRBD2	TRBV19	CASSIGLAGGLETQYF	TGTGCCAGTAGTATAGGGCTAGCGGGGGGCCTGGAGACCCAGTACTTC
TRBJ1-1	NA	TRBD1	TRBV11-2	CASTSGTARAEAFF	TGTGCCAGCACCTCCGGGACAGCTCGGGCTGAAGCTTTCTTT
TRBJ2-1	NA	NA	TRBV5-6	CASRPPGGEQFF	TGTGCCAGCAGACCGCCAGGTGGTGAGCAGTTCTTC
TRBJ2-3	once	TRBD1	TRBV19	CASSTTGLGGDTQYF	TGTGCCAGTAGTACGACAGGGCTGGGTGGAGATACGCAGTATTTT
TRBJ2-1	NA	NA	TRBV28	CASSLSIASGREEQFF	TGTGCCAGCAGTTTGAGTATAGCATCCGGGAGAGAGGAGCAGTTCTTC
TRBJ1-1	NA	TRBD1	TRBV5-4	CASSSQQGADTEAFF	TGTGCCAGCAGCTCCCAACAGGGGGCGGACACTGAAGCTTTCTTT